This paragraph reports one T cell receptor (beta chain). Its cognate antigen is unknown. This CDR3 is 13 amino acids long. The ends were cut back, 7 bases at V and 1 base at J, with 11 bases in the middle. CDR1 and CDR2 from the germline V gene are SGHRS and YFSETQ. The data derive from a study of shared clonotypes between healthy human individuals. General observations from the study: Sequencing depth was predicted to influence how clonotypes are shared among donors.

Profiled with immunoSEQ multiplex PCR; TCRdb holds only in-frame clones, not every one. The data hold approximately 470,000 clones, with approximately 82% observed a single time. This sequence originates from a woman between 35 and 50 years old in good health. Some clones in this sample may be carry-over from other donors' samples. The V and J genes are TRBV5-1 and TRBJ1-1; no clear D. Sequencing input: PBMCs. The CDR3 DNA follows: TGCGCCAGCGGACTGCGACAGAACACTGAAGCTTTCTTT. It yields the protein CASGLRQNTEAFF.